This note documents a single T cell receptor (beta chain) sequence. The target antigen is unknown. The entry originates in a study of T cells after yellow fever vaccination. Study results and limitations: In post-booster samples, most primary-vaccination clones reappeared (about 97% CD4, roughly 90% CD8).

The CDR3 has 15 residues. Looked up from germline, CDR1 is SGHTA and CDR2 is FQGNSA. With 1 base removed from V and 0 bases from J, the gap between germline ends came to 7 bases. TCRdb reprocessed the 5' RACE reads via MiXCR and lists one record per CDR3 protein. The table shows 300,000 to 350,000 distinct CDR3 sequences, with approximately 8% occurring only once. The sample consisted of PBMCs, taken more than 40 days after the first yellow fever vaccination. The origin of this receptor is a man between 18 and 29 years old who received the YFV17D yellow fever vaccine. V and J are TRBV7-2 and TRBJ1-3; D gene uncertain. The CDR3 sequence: CASSLVADSGNTIYF. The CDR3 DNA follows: TGTGCCAGCAGCTTAGTGGCAGACTCTGGAAACACCATATATTTT.